These T cell receptor beta chains were read from a single sample in a study of blood T cells in healthy people across ages. Each CDR3 protein is one row after TCRdb ran MiXCR on the 5' RACE reads. Among around 710,000 distinct CDR3 sequences, roughly 41% were seen once, and the ten largest hold roughly 19%. Sequencing was done on a sample of blood. The receptors were sampled from a woman aged 60-75 years in good health. Both conserved end residues are part of each CDR3. A D gene is named only where the DNA matches it firmly. Size values are once, few and many counts, or a class for expanded clones, and some rows have none.

-	TRBV20-1	-	TRBJ1-1	TGCAGTGCTACGGGACGGATGAACACTGAAGCTTTCTTT	CSATGRMNTEAFF
-	TRBV28	few	TRBJ2-1	TGTGCCAGCAGTACCGGGACCCAAGCCATCGATGAGCAGTTCTTC	CASSTGTQAIDEQFF
TRBD1	TRBV24-1	-	TRBJ1-5	TGTGCCACCAGTGGGTATTTTGGGACAGACAATCAGCCCCAGCATTTT	CATSGYFGTDNQPQHF
-	TRBV20-1	-	TRBJ2-5	TGCAGTGCCAGCCCCCAGCGGCAAGAGACCCAGTACTTC	CSASPQRQETQYF
TRBD1	TRBV6-2/TRBV6-3	once	TRBJ2-5	TGTGCCAGCAGACCGAGGACAGGGGGACAAGAGACCCAGTACTTC	CASRPRTGGQETQYF
TRBD2	TRBV7-2	-	TRBJ2-3	TGTGCCGGCAGCTTAGCGCCTAGCGGGGGGGCCCGAGATACGCAGTATTTT	CAGSLAPSGGARDTQYF
TRBD1	TRBV2	-	TRBJ1-6	TGTGCCAGCAGGCGTCCGGGACAGGGCCCGAGCTCCTATAATTCACCCCTCCACTTT	CASRRPGQGPSSYNSPLHF
-	TRBV7-2	-	TRBJ2-7	TGTGCCAGCAGCCTGCAGGAGGGGAGATACGAGCAGTACTTC	CASSLQEGRYEQYF
-	TRBV25-1	-	TRBJ2-2	TGTGCCAGCAGTGGGGGTGGGGAGCTGTTTTTT	CASSGGGELFF
TRBD2	TRBV5-1	-	TRBJ2-1	TGCGCCAGCAAAGCCGGGACTAGCGAATACAATGAGCAGTTCTTC	CASKAGTSEYNEQFF
-	TRBV20-1	-	TRBJ2-2	TGCAGTGCCCCACCCGGGGGGCGCAGTCACACCGGGGAGCTGTTTTTT	CSAPPGGRSHTGELFF
-	TRBV18	few	TRBJ2-1	TGTGCCAGCTCCAGCAAGATCTACAATGAGCAGTTCTTC	CASSSKIYNEQFF
TRBD2	TRBV4-2	-	TRBJ2-7	TGTGCCAGCAGCCAATCCCAACTAGCGGTGAGCTCCTACAATGAGCAGTACTTC	CASSQSQLAVSSYNEQYF
TRBD1	TRBV6-6	few	TRBJ1-2	TGTGCCAGCAGTTACTATACCACAGGGGGCGGCGGGTATGGCTACACCTTC	CASSYYTTGGGGYGYTF
-	TRBV28	-	TRBJ2-4	TGTGCCAGCAGTTCTGGGGGGGCCCTGACGAACATTCAGTACTTC	CASSSGGALTNIQYF
-	TRBV6-2/TRBV6-3	-	TRBJ2-5	TGTGCCAGCAAAAGGACGTCTCAAGAGACCCAGTACTTC	CASKRTSQETQYF
-	TRBV6-1	-	TRBJ2-5	TGTGCCAGCAGTGAAGTGGGCGATGAGCAGTACTTC	CASSEVGDEQYF
-	TRBV5-1	-	TRBJ2-3	TGCGCCAGCAGCTTGGAGGCTGGAGGGGGTACGCAGTATTTT	CASSLEAGGGTQYF
TRBD2	TRBV20-1	-	TRBJ2-3	TGCAGTGCTGGGGGGGGACTAACCAGCACAGATACGCAGTATTTT	CSAGGGLTSTDTQYF
-	TRBV9	-	TRBJ1-4	TGTGCCAGCAGCGTAGGGGGGCAGGGACTCCCGGGGGATGAAAAACTGTTTTTT	CASSVGGQGLPGDEKLFF
TRBD1	TRBV20-1	-	TRBJ1-2	TGCAGTGCCACGACAGGGGCCAGAGATGGCTACACCTTC	CSATTGARDGYTF
-	TRBV11-2	many	TRBJ2-1	TGTGCCAGCAGACTTGTGACTGAGCAGTTCTTC	CASRLVTEQFF
-	TRBV6-6	-	TRBJ1-5	TGTGCCAGCAGGGGGGAGGGGAGCAATCAGCCCCAGCATTTT	CASRGEGSNQPQHF
-	TRBV9	-	TRBJ1-5	TGTGCCAGCAGCGTAGGTACTAGCGGGGGTCGAGAGACCCAGCATTTT	CASSVGTSGGRETQHF
TRBD2	TRBV5-1	-	TRBJ2-1	TGCGCCAGCAGCCCGGCGCCGGGACTAGCTGGCGATGAGCAGTTCTTC	CASSPAPGLAGDEQFF
-	TRBV12-3/TRBV12-4	-	TRBJ1-2	TGTGCCAGCAGTTTTAGTGACTATGGCTACACCTTC	CASSFSDYGYTF
TRBD2	TRBV29-1	-	TRBJ2-7	TGCAGCGTTGCCTCACTAGCGGGAATGTACGAGCAGTACTTC	CSVASLAGMYEQYF
TRBD1	TRBV20-1	-	TRBJ1-2	TGCAGTGCCCCTGCGGGACAGCCCGGCTACACCTTC	CSAPAGQPGYTF
TRBD2	TRBV11-2	-	TRBJ2-1	TGTGCCAGCAGCTTCCCGACTAGCGGGGGGGCCGATGAGCAGTTCTTC	CASSFPTSGGADEQFF
-	TRBV10-2	few	TRBJ2-7	TGCGCCAGCAGGGAGGGGGCGTACGAGCAGTACTTC	CASREGAYEQYF
-	TRBV20-1	once	TRBJ2-3	TGCAGTGCTAGAGATAGCCTATCTCTTGCGGGACGTTCGATTGGGGCAAACACAGATACGCAGTATTTT	CSARDSLSLAGRSIGANTDTQYF
-	TRBV5-1	few	TRBJ1-1	TGCGCCAGCAGCCGGACAGCTAATATGAACACTGAAGCTTTCTTT	CASSRTANMNTEAFF
TRBD2	TRBV20-1	many	TRBJ2-7	TGCAGTGCTCCGGGACTAGCGAACTACGAGCAGTACTTC	CSAPGLANYEQYF
-	TRBV5-1	-	TRBJ1-1	TGCGCCAGCAGCTTGGGGGCAACAGGGAACACTGAAGCTTTCTTT	CASSLGATGNTEAFF
TRBD2	TRBV7-8	few	TRBJ2-4	TGTGCCAGCAGCCGAAGGACTAGCGGGGCAATTCTAGCCAAAAACATTCAGTACTTC	CASSRRTSGAILAKNIQYF
-	TRBV6-5	-	TRBJ1-2	TGTGCCAGCAGTTCAGCGGAACAGGCGTTGGGCTACACCTTC	CASSSAEQALGYTF
-	TRBV7-2	few	TRBJ2-7	TGTGCCAGCAGCCTTACGGTCAGGGGAATCTACGAGCAGTACTTC	CASSLTVRGIYEQYF
-	TRBV4-2	few	TRBJ1-2	TGTGCCAGCAGCCAAGCCAGCTTGTATGGCTACACCTTC	CASSQASLYGYTF
TRBD2	TRBV7-2	-	TRBJ2-7	TGTGCCAGCAGCCGCACCCTCCTAGCGGGGGACTCCTACGAGCAGTACTTC	CASSRTLLAGDSYEQYF
-	TRBV29-1	-	TRBJ2-1	TGCAGCGTTGATTTCTTGCGGTCGAGTGGGCAGTTCTTC	CSVDFLRSSGQFF
-	TRBV7-2	few	TRBJ1-5	TGTGCCAGCAGCTTAGGGCGGCTTAGCAATCAGCCCCAGCATTTT	CASSLGRLSNQPQHF
TRBD2	TRBV13	-	TRBJ2-7	TGTGCCAGCAGGGGGACTAGCGGGAGCCACGAGCAGTACTTC	CASRGTSGSHEQYF
-	TRBV7-2	few	TRBJ2-7	TGTGCCAGCAGCATTGCGTTGACTAGCTACGAGCAGTACTTC	CASSIALTSYEQYF
-	TRBV10-3	-	TRBJ2-5	TGTGCCATCAGTGAGTCCAACCAAGGAGGGACCCAGTACTTC	CAISESNQGGTQYF
TRBD1	TRBV6-1	few	TRBJ1-5	TGTGCCAGCAGTGGTACAGGGGGCGGCAATCAGCCCCAGCATTTT	CASSGTGGGNQPQHF
TRBD1	TRBV10-3	-	TRBJ1-1	TGTGCCATCAGTGTCGGGACAGGAGGGAGCACTGAAGCTTTCTTT	CAISVGTGGSTEAFF
TRBD2	TRBV2	few	TRBJ2-3	TGTGCCAGCAGGACGGGACTAGCTGATACGCAGTATTTT	CASRTGLADTQYF
-	TRBV24-1	-	TRBJ2-1	TGTGCCACCAGTGACCTGGACGAGCGGTTCTTC	CATSDLDERFF
-	TRBV6-1	few	TRBJ2-3	TGTGCCAGCAGCTATAGCACGGGGGGCCAGCCAGATACGCAGTATTTT	CASSYSTGGQPDTQYF
-	TRBV5-1	-	TRBJ2-1	TGCGCCAGCAGCACCGAATTTGGTCTCAATGAGCAGTTCTTC	CASSTEFGLNEQFF
-	TRBV7-8	-	TRBJ1-1	TGTGCCAGCAGCTCTATCGACCCCATGAACACTGAAGCTTTCTTT	CASSSIDPMNTEAFF
TRBD2	TRBV9	-	TRBJ2-1	TGTGCCAGCAGCGTAGCTCCAGCGGGAACCTACAATGAGCAGTTCTTC	CASSVAPAGTYNEQFF
TRBD1	TRBV5-1	-	TRBJ1-2	TGCGCCAGCAGCTTGGGGGGACAGGGAGAGGGAGGCTACACCTTC	CASSLGGQGEGGYTF